The 20 T cell receptor beta chains below were found in one sample sequenced in a study of cytomegalovirus exposure and HLA in healthy donors. Both 60 Vbeta primers and 13 Jbeta primers went into the PCR. Produced via immunoSEQ multiplex PCR; TCRdb's table is partial and in-frame only. This sample yields some 160,000 clones, of which approximately 80% are seen a single time; 6.3% belongs to the top ten. The specimen sequenced was PBMCs. These receptor sequences come from a male donor in good health and CMV-seropositive.

V is TRBV27 and J is TRBJ2-1; 12 positions match TRBD1. Germline V CDR1 and CDR2: MNHEY, SMNVEV (reference sequence). The ends lost 4 bases at V and 5 bases at J; junction bases unmatched: 3. The CDR3 is 15 amino acids. The DNA for the CDR3 is TGTGCCAGCAGTTGGAGGGACAGGGGGCACAATGAGCAGTTCTTC. Its protein product is CASSWRDRGHNEQFF.

The J gene is TRBJ2-1, the V gene TRBV5-4, with TRBD2 identical over 11 bases. J gave up 8 bases and V 1 base, and 5 bases lay outside the gene matches. CDR1 is SGHNT, CDR2 YYREEE, per germline (reference sequence). This CDR3 region has 15 residues. The CDR3 region has the DNA TGTGCCAGCAGCTTGAGACTAGCGGGATCGGATGAGCAGTTCTTC. Translated, it gives CASSLRLAGSDEQFF.

This sequence joins TRBV7-9 and TRBJ1-5, with 8 bases identical to TRBD1. This CDR3 is 16 amino acids long. J gave up 5 bases and V 3 bases, and 9 bases lay outside the gene matches. Germline V gene data show CDR1 as SEHNR and CDR2 as FQNEAQ (reference sequence). The CDR3 region is CASSFYADREDQPQHF. Written as DNA, the CDR3 is TGTGCCAGCAGCTTTTACGCGGACAGGGAGGATCAGCCCCAGCATTTT.

This sequence joins TRBV11-2 and TRBJ2-7, with 10 bases fitting TRBD2. V shed 2 bases, J shed 5 bases, and the junction held 15 bases outside the gene matches. This CDR3 comprises 18 residues. In germline, CDR1 is SGHAT, CDR2 FQNNGV. DNA for the CDR3: TGTGCCAGCAGCTTATCAAGATGGGGGCTAGCGGGAGTGAACGAGCAGTACTTC. Translating it yields CASSLSRWGLAGVNEQYF.

The gene calls are TRBV6-1 and TRBJ2-3; maybe TRBD2 (6 bases). Germline loops: CDR1 MNHNS, CDR2 SASEGT. This CDR3 is built from 16 residues. V was clipped by 3 bases and J by 2 bases, with 15 bases between them. This CDR3 reads CASSDQRAPDTDTQYF. The CDR3 DNA reads as TGTGCCAGCAGTGATCAGCGGGCACCTGACACAGATACGCAGTATTTT.

A single count supports this clone. This chain joins TRBV5-1 and TRBJ2-3; 10 bases align to TRBD2. V shed 4 bases and J 1 base; nucleotides not matched to a gene: 9. The CDR3 runs 17 residues. Germline V gene lookup returns CDR1 SGHRS and CDR2 YFSETQ. CDR3: CASSRPAGGRGTDTQYF. In DNA form, the CDR3 reads TGCGCCAGCAGCCGTCCAGCGGGAGGGAGGGGCACAGATACGCAGTATTTT.

The chain couples TRBV5-5 to TRBJ2-2, with TRBD1 matching 9 bases. Germline-derived CDR1 and CDR2 are SGHKS and YYEKEE (reference sequence). With V trimmed by 0 bases and J by 1 base, 1 base remained unmatched. The CDR3 is made up of 16 amino acids. CDR3 bases: TGTGCCAGCAGCTTGGGGACAGGGGAGAACACCGGGGAGCTGTTTTTT. Translated: CASSLGTGENTGELFF.

The chain couples TRBV4-3 to TRBJ2-7; TRBD1 might be the D (5 bases). CDR3 length equals 15 residues. Germline CDR1 LGHNA, CDR2 YSLEER. V gave up 3 bases and J gave up 3 bases, with 15 bases separating them. Here the CDR3 reads CASSQIEEGVYEQYF. For the CDR3, the DNA is TGCGCCAGCAGCCAGATCGAGGAAGGGGTCTACGAGCAGTACTTC.

This clone was detected once. The rearrangement uses TRBV2 and TRBJ2-5; 9 positions match TRBD2. The germline gives CDR1 SNHLY, CDR2 FYNNEI. Trimming at V came to 4 bases and at J to 5 bases, leaving 11 bases not matched to a gene. The length of the CDR3 is 16 residues. The chain's CDR3 is CASSAGLALEVETQYF. CDR3 DNA: TGTGCCAGCAGTGCGGGACTAGCTCTAGAGGTGGAGACCCAGTACTTC.

This clone was recorded a few times. V gene TRBV4-1 combines with J gene TRBJ2-1; D is unresolved. This CDR3 has 16 residues. The V gene's germline CDR1 is MGHRA and CDR2 YSYEKL. V lost 1 base to trimming and J lost 3 bases, with 13 bases between them. The CDR3 DNA follows: TGCGCCAGCAGCCAAGTCAGGCTTCTTGTCTACAATGAGCAGTTCTTC. This encodes CASSQVRLLVYNEQFF.

The chain uses TRBV28 and TRBJ2-5, with a tentative D call TRBD1 (5 bases). The better agreement between TRBJ2-7 and the DNA end casts doubt on the J call. This CDR3 has 11 amino acids. Germline CDR1 is MDHEN and CDR2 is SYDVKM. The CDR3 sequence: CASSHRHEQYF. CDR3 nucleotides: TGTGCCAGCAGCCACAGGCACGAGCAGTACTTC.

This clone has only a few counts. The V and J genes are TRBV11-3 and TRBJ1-1, with D perhaps matching TRBD1 (5 bases). Germline V gene sequence: CDR1 SGHNT, CDR2 YENEEA. V shed 6 bases and J shed 3 bases, with 11 bases lying between them. The CDR3 covers 13 residues. In DNA, the CDR3 is TGTGCCAGCAGTATTACAGGATACACTGAAGCTTTCTTT. It encodes CASSITGYTEAFF.

The chain recombines TRBV15 with TRBJ1-5, with 9 bases fitting TRBD1. Germline V lookup: CDR1 LNHNV, CDR2 YYDKDF (reference sequence). Trimming cost V 0 bases and J 7 bases; bases outside gene matches: 10. The CDR3 loop spans 17 amino acids. This CDR3 is CATSRDHITGGRQPQHF. The DNA of the CDR3 is TGTGCCACCAGCAGAGATCACATCACAGGGGGCAGGCAGCCCCAGCATTTT.

V usage is TRBV2 and J usage is TRBJ2-7; D gene ambiguous. The CDR3 has 10 residues. The V and J ends lost 8 bases and 7 bases respectively, with 9 bases between them. Germline CDR1 SNHLY, CDR2 FYNNEI. CDR3: CASSPREQYF. The CDR3, as DNA: TGTGCCAGCTCCCCACGGGAGCAGTACTTC.

The V and J genes are TRBV25-1 and TRBJ2-5; D might be TRBD2 (5 bases). The assigned J gene may be wrong: the sequence end matches TRBJ2-7 better. This CDR3 contains 13 residues. The V gene's germline CDR1 is MGHDK and CDR2 SYGVNS. The CDR3 DNA follows: TGTGCCAGCAGCGGAGGTACTCCCTACGAGCAGTACTTC. Its translation: CASSGGTPYEQYF.

The chain combines TRBV28 with TRBJ2-3, with D perhaps TRBD1 (6 bases). The CDR3 length is 13 residues. Trimming took 9 bases from V and 1 from J, leaving 11 bases between them. Germline lookup yields CDR1 MDHEN and CDR2 SYDVKM. The CDR3 DNA is TGTGCCAGTGGGACACTTCGCACAGATACGCAGTATTTT. Its protein is CASGTLRTDTQYF. Full variable domain (outside the CDR3, taken from reference TRBV28 and TRBJ2-3): DVKVTQSSRYLVKRTGEKVFLECVQDMDHENMFWYRQDPGLGLRLIYFSYDVKMKEKGDIPEGYSVSREKKERFSLILESASTNQTSMYLCASGTLRTDTQYFGPGTRLTVL.

The V and J genes are TRBV7-2 and TRBJ2-7; 13 nucleotides agree with TRBD2. CDR1 and CDR2 (germline): SGHTA, FQGNSA. Trimming cost V 6 bases and J 1 base; bases outside gene matches: 9. The CDR3 totals 17 residues. CDR3 in amino acids: CASSSGLAGVRSYEQYF. Written as DNA, the CDR3 is TGTGCCAGCAGTTCAGGACTAGCGGGAGTTAGGTCCTACGAGCAGTACTTC.

A single count supports this clone. The chain joins TRBV6-1 to TRBJ2-7, with 11 bases matching TRBD1. The germline V gene encodes CDR1 MNHNS and CDR2 SASEGT. Unmatched junction bases numbered 4, after V lost 4 bases and J lost 2 bases. This CDR3 has 15 residues. The CDR3 sequence is CASSGGQGAPYEQYF. The CDR3, as DNA: TGTGCCAGCAGTGGCGGACAGGGGGCTCCCTACGAGCAGTACTTC.

The rearrangement uses TRBV25-1 and TRBJ2-3; D unclear. Germline assignment: CDR1 MGHDK and CDR2 SYGVNS. There are 16 residues in the CDR3. Trimming left V 7 bases short and J 0 bases short, with 17 bases between. CDR3 sequence reads: CASTSHLKTSTDTQYF. The CDR3 coding sequence is TGTGCCAGCACTTCTCACTTAAAAACTAGCACAGATACGCAGTATTTT.

The chain uses TRBV10-3 and TRBJ2-7; no clear D. The CDR3 spans 14 residues. The V end lost 6 bases, the J end lost 0 bases, and 12 bases lay between the germline ends. Germline assignment: CDR1 ENHRY and CDR2 SYGVKD. The CDR3 coding sequence is TGTGCCATCAGCCGCCCGAGCGACTCCTACGAGCAGTACTTC. Amino acids: CAISRPSDSYEQYF.